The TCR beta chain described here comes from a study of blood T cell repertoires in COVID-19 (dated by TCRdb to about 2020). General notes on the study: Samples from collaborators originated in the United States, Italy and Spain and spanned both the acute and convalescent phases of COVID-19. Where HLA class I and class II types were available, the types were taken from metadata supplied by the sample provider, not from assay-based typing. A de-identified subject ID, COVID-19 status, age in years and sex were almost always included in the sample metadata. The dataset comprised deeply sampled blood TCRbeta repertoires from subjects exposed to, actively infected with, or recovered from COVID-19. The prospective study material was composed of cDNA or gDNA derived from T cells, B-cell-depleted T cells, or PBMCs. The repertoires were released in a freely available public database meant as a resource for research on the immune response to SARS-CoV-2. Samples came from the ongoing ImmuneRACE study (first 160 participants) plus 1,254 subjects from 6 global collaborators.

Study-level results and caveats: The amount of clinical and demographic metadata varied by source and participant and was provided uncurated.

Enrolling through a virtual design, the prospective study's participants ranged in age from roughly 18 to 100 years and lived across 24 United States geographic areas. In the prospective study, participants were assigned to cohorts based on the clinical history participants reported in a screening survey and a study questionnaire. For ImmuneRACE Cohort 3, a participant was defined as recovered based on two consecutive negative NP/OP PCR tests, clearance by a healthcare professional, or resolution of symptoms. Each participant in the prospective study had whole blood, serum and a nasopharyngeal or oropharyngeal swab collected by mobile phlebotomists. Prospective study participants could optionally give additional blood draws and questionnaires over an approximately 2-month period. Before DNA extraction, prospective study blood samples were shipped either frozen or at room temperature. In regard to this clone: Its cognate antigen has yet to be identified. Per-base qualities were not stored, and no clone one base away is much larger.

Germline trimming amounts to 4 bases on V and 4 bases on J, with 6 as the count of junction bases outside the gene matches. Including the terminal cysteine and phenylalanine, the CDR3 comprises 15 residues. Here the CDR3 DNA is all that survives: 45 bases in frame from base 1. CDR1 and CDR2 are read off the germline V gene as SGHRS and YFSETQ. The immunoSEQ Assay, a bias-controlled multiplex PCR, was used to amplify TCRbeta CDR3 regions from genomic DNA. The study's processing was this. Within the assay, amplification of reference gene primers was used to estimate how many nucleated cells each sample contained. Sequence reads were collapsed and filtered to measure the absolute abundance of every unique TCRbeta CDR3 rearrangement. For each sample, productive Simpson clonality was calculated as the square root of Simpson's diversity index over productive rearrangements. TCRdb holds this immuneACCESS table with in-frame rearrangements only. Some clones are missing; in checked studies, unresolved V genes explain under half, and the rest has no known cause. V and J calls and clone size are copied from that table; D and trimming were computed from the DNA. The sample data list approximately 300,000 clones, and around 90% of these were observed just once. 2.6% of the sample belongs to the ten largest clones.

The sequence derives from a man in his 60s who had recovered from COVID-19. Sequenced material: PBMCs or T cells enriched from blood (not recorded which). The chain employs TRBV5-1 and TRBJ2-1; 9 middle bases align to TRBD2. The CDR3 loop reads CASSTSGGPYNEQFF. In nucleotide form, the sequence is TGCGCCAGCAGCACAAGCGGGGGGCCTTACAATGAGCAGTTCTTC.